This TCR beta chain is drawn from a study of shared clonotypes between healthy human individuals. The table came from immunoSEQ multiplex PCR; TCRdb's copy has only in-frame clones and leaves some out. The table shows over a million clones, with 78% occurring only once. Trimming removed 3 bases from V and 8 bases from J; junction bases left unmatched: 10. Germline V gene lookup returns CDR1 SGDLS and CDR2 YYNGEE. This CDR3 spans 17 amino acids. The sequence was obtained from a man younger than 35 in good health. Some clones in this sample may be carry-over from other donors' samples. The sequenced sample consisted of memory CD4+ T cells from PBMCs. As for subset: CD45RA-negative fraction. The V and J genes are TRBV9 and TRBJ2-1, with TRBD2 identical over 14 bases. In nucleotides, the CDR3 is TGTGCCAGCAGCGGGCGGGGGACTAGCGGGAGTACCTATGAGCAGTTCTTC. Translated: CASSGRGTSGSTYEQFF.